The clone carrying this T cell receptor beta chain occurred many times. Its antigen is not identified. The time point: blood at routine non-recurrence follow-up after resection. Whole RNA came from tumor, nontumor lung or frozen PBMC and was sequenced without being sorted. In germline, CDR1 is LGHNA, CDR2 YSLEER. V dropped 0 bases and J dropped 7 bases, with 12 bases sitting between them. This CDR3 has 15 amino acids. The sample is drawn from a study of spatial heterogeneity in lung cancer. Background on the study: In cases with available follow-up PBMC samples, these were sequenced at a median of around 2 years after resection. Study outcomes and limitations: The appearance of ubiquitous expanded tumor TCRs in blood was greater at resection than follow-up.

Carried by each TCR cDNA molecule was a unique molecular identifier. One entry per CDR3 protein results from TCRdb running MiXCR on the 5' RACE reads. The sample shows 25,000 to 30,000 distinct CDR3 sequences, 5% to 6.5% of them seen only once. The material was PBMCs, obtained at follow-up. The chain uses TRBV4-3 and TRBJ1-4; D uncertain. This clonotype originated in a male donor with early-stage non-small cell lung cancer. The CDR3 nucleotides read TGCGCCAGCAGCCAAGACCTTGGGCGAGTTGAAAAACTGTTTTTT. It specifies CASSQDLGRVEKLFF.